A selection of T cell receptor beta chains follows, all from one sample in a study of shared clonotypes between healthy human individuals. Sequencing was performed with immunoSEQ multiplex PCR; in TCRdb, only in-frame clones are kept and a portion is missing. There are under 1 million clones in the sample; 80% to 95% occur only once, and under 30% lies in the top ten. Sequenced: naive CD8+ T cells sorted from blood. The receptors were sampled from a man between 25 and 39 years old in good health. Both conserved end residues are part of each CDR3. Fields, in order: J gene, V gene, D gene, clone size, CDR3 protein. The D gene is left open where the match is weak. The size entry is marked missing in some rows and otherwise reads once, few, many or a size class.

TRBJ2-5 | TRBV7-8 | - | few | CASSPRTGRETQYF
TRBJ1-1 | TRBV11-2 | - | - | CASSLLTVNTEAFF
TRBJ2-7 | TRBV4-1 | - | - | CASSQESIPGSYEQYF
TRBJ2-3 | TRBV7-8 | - | - | CASSHFRGSGLGDTQYF
TRBJ2-7 | TRBV6-5 | TRBD1 | - | CASSYGQGGREQYF
TRBJ2-7 | TRBV29-1 | TRBD2 | once | CSVALRERRNEQYF
TRBJ1-1 | TRBV7-9 | - | - | CASRLPGGADTEAFF
TRBJ2-3 | TRBV6-6 | TRBD2 | - | CASSLGLAGFTDTQYF
TRBJ1-1 | TRBV9 | TRBD1 | - | CASSSGTAVTEAFF
TRBJ2-4 | TRBV5-1 | - | - | CASSLDAMDNLIQYF
TRBJ2-7 | TRBV2 | TRBD1 | - | CASSVGDRRAYEQYF
TRBJ2-2 | TRBV7-9 | TRBD2 | - | CASSPLGGSAGELFF
TRBJ2-2 | TRBV7-8 | TRBD2 | - | CASSGRLAGEDGELFF
TRBJ2-1 | TRBV5-1 | - | - | CASSLVDGLYEQFF
TRBJ2-1 | TRBV27 | TRBD1 | - | CASSDRDRGVSEQFF
TRBJ2-5 | TRBV27 | - | - | CASSLSVSRETQYF
TRBJ2-1 | TRBV5-5 | - | - | CASSPTESTGQFF
TRBJ2-1 | TRBV9 | - | - | CASSGQVEVQQFF
TRBJ1-2 | TRBV19 | - | - | CASSMGKGGNYGYTF
TRBJ1-4 | TRBV6-5 | TRBD1 | - | CATRTGEGLFF
TRBJ2-1 | TRBV9 | - | once | CASSVEGVASDEQFF
TRBJ2-7 | TRBV28 | TRBD2 | - | CAVRSEGRAYEQYF
TRBJ2-7 | TRBV5-5 | - | - | CASSPAHEQYF
TRBJ2-2 | TRBV28 | - | - | CASSMTGELFF
TRBJ2-7 | TRBV10-3 | - | - | CAISAGTLSYEQYF
TRBJ1-2 | TRBV10-3 | - | few | CAISESQVPRANYGYTF
TRBJ1-1 | TRBV27 | - | - | CASSRTLSSESEAFF
TRBJ2-1 | TRBV5-6 | - | - | CASTEQGSYNEQFF
TRBJ1-1 | TRBV7-3 | - | - | CASSLGHGNTEAFF
TRBJ2-2 | TRBV19 | - | - | CASNRGGELFF
TRBJ2-7 | TRBV29-1 | TRBD1 | - | CSTKGGQGSNEQYF
TRBJ2-1 | TRBV13 | TRBD2 | - | CASSLKGSSGETYNEQFF
TRBJ1-4 | TRBV27 | - | - | CASSSTGPNEKLFF
TRBJ2-1 | TRBV9 | - | - | CASSHPISGFEYNEQFF
TRBJ2-7 | TRBV4-1 | TRBD2 | - | CASSQNLAGGPSEQYF
TRBJ2-5 | TRBV29-1 | - | - | CSVESELETQYF
TRBJ2-7 | TRBV19 | TRBD2 | - | CASSIAGGDYEQYF
TRBJ2-7 | TRBV9 | - | - | CASSVEAGEQYF
TRBJ2-1 | TRBV7-9 | - | - | CASREWDSYNEQFF
TRBJ1-1 | TRBV29-1 | - | - | CSVARLNTEAFF
TRBJ2-1 | TRBV6-1 | TRBD2 | - | CASSVASGRGNEQFF
TRBJ2-5 | TRBV28 | TRBD2 | - | CASSSHDSGRAPETQYF
TRBJ2-7 | TRBV29-1 | TRBD1 | - | CSVVRTGDRYEQYF
TRBJ1-2 | TRBV9 | TRBD1 | - | CASSVGSRDRGRPYGYTF
TRBJ1-1 | TRBV6-1 | - | - | CASSDSGVDTEAFF
TRBJ1-2 | TRBV4-1 | - | - | CASSQVGVRGGYTF
TRBJ1-1 | TRBV27 | - | - | CASSFYPAGAAEAFF
TRBJ2-1 | TRBV29-1 | - | - | CSVEGDPSYNEQFF
TRBJ2-7 | TRBV15 | - | once | CATSGGLLYEQYF
TRBJ1-1 | TRBV7-9 | - | - | CASSSGQNTEAFF
TRBJ2-1 | TRBV7-9 | - | - | CASSARDSYNEQFF
TRBJ2-3 | TRBV27 | - | - | CASSPPALDTQYF
TRBJ1-1 | TRBV7-9 | TRBD1 | - | CASSTTTGVAEAFF
TRBJ2-7 | TRBV7-2 | - | - | CASSLGPPFGEQYF